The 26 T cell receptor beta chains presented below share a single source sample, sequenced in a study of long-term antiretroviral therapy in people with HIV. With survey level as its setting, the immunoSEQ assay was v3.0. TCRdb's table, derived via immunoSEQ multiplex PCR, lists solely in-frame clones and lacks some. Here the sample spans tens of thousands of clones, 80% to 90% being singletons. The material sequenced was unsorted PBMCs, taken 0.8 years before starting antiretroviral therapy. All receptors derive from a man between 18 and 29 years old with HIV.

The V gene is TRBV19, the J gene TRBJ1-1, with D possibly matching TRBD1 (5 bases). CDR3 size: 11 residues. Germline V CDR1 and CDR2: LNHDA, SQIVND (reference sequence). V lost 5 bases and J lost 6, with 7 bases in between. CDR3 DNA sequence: TGTGCCAGTAGTCCGGGGGCTGAAGCTTTCTTT. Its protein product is CASSPGAEAFF.

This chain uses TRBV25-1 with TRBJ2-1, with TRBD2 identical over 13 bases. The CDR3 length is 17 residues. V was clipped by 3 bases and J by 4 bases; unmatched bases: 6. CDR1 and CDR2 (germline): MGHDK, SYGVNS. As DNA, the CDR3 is TGTGCCAGCAGTGACCCCGGACTAGCGGGGGATTACAATGAGCAGTTCTTC. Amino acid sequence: CASSDPGLAGDYNEQFF.

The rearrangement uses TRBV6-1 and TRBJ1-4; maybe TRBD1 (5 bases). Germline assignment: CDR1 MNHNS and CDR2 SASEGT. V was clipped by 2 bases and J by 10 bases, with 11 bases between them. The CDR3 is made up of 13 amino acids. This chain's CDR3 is CASSETGGGKLFF. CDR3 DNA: TGTGCCAGCAGTGAAACGGGGGGAGGAAAACTGTTTTTT.

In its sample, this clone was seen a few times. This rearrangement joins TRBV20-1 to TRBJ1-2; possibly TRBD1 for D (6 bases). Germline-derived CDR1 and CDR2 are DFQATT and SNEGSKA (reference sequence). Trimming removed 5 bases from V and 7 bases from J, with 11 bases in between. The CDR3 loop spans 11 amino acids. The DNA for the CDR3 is TGCAGTGCTCGACTAGGGGGTGGCTACACCTTC. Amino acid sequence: CSARLGGGYTF.

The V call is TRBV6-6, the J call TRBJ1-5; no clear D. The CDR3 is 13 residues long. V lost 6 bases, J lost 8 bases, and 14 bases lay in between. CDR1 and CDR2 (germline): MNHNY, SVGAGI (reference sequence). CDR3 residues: CASRVLGTEPQHF. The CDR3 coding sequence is TGTGCCAGCAGGGTCCTGGGAACGGAGCCCCAGCATTTT.

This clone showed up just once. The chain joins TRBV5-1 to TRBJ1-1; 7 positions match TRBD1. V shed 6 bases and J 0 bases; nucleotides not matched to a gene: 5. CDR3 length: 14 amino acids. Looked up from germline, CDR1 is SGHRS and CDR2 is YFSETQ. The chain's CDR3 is CASNPRGMNTEAFF. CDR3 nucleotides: TGCGCCAGCAACCCCAGGGGGATGAACACTGAAGCTTTCTTT. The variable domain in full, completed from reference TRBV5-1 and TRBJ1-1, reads KAGVTQTPRYLIKTRGQQVTLSCSPISGHRSVSWYQQTPGQGLQFLFEYFSETQRNKGNFPGRFSGRQFSNSRSEMNVSTLELGDSALYLCASNPRGMNTEAFFGQGTRLTVV.

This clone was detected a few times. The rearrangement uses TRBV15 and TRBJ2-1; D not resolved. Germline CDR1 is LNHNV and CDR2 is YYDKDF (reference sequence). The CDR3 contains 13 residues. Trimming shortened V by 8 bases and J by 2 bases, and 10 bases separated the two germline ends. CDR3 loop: CATSPGPYNEQFF. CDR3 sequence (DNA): TGTGCCACCTCCCCCGGGCCCTACAATGAGCAGTTCTTC.

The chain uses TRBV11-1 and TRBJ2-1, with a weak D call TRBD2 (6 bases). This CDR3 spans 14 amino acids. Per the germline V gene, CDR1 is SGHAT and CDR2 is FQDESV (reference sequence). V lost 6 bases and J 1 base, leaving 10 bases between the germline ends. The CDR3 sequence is CASRGGWSYNEQFF. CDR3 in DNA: TGTGCCAGCAGGGGGGGATGGTCCTACAATGAGCAGTTCTTC.

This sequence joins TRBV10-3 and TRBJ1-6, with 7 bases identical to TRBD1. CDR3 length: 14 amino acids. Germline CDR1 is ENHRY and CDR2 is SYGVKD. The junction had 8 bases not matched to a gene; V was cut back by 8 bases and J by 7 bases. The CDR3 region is CAIGTGTANSPLHF. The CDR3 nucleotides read TGTGCCATCGGTACCGGGACAGCAAATTCACCCCTCCACTTT.

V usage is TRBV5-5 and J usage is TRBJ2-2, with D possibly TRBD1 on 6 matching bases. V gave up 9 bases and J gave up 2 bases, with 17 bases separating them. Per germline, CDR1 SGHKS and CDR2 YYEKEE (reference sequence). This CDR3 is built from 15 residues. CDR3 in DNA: TGTGCCACCAATCCCGGGACACCCAACACCGGGGAGCTGTTTTTT. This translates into CATNPGTPNTGELFF.

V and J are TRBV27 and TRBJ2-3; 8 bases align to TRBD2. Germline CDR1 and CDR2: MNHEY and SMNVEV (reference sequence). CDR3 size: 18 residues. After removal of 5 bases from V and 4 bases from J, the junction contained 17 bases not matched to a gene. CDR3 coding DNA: TGTGCCAGCAGTACGGACAATTTAGCGGGACTCATATCAGATACGCAGTATTTT. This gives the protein CASSTDNLAGLISDTQYF.

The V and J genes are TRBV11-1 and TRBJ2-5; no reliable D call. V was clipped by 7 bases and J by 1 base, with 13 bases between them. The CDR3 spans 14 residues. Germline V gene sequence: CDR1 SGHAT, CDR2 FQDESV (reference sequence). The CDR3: CASTPGPGQETQYF. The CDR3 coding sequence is TGTGCCAGCACCCCGGGCCCCGGCCAAGAGACCCAGTACTTC.

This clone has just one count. The CDR3 sequence: CASSRSPGNTGELFF. The CDR3 DNA reads TGTGCCAGCAGCAGGTCTCCAGGGAACACCGGGGAGCTGTTTTTT. This chain joins TRBV5-5 and TRBJ2-2; D is uncertain. V was shortened by 4 bases and J by 1 base, with 11 bases between the two germline ends. This CDR3 is 15 amino acids long. Germline values: CDR1 SGHKS, CDR2 YYEKEE (reference sequence).

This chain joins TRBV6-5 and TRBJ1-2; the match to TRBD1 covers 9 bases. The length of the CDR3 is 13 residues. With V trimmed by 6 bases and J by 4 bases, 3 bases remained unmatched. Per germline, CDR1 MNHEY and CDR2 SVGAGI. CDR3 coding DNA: TGTGCCAGCAGATCGGGACAGGGCTATGGCTACACCTTC. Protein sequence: CASRSGQGYGYTF.

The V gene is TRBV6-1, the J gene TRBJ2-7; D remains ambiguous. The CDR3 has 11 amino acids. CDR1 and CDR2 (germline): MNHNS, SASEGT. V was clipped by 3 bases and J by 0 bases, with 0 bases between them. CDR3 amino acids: CASSDSYEQYF. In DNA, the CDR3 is TGTGCCAGCAGTGACTCCTACGAGCAGTACTTC.

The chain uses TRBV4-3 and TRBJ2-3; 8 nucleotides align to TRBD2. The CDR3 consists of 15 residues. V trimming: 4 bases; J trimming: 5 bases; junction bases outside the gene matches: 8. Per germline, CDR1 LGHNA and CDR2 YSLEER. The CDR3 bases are TGCGCCAGCAGCCGAGTAGCGGGAACGGGAGATACGCAGTATTTT. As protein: CASSRVAGTGDTQYF.

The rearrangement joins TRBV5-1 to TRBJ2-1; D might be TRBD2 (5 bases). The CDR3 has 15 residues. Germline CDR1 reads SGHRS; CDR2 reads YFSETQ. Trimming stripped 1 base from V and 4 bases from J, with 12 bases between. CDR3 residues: CASSLSGLEYNEQFF. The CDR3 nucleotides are TGCGCCAGCAGCTTGTCAGGACTGGAGTACAATGAGCAGTTCTTC.

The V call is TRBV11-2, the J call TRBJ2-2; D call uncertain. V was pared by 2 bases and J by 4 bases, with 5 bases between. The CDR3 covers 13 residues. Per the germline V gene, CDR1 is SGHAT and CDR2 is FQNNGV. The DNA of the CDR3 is TGTGCCAGCAGCTTATATGGCACCGGGGAGCTGTTTTTT. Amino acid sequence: CASSLYGTGELFF. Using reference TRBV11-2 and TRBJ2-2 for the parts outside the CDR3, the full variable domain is EAGVAQSPRYKIIEKRQSVAFWCNPISGHATLYWYQQILGQGPKLLIQFQNNGVVDDSQLPKDRFSAERLKGVDSTLKIQPAKLEDSAVYLCASSLYGTGELFFGEGSRLTVL.

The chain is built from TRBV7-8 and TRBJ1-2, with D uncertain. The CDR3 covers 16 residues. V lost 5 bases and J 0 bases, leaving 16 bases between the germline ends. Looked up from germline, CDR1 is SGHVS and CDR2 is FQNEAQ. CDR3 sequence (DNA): TGTGCCAGCAGCCCCGAGGTGGGCGGGGCTAACTATGGCTACACCTTC. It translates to CASSPEVGGANYGYTF.

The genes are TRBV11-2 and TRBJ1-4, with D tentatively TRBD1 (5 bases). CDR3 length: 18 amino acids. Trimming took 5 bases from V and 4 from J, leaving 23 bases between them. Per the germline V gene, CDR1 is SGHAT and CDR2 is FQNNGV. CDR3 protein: CASSIKRGGTLFNEKLFF. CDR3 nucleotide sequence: TGTGCCAGCAGCATTAAGAGGGGCGGGACTCTCTTTAATGAAAAACTGTTTTTT.

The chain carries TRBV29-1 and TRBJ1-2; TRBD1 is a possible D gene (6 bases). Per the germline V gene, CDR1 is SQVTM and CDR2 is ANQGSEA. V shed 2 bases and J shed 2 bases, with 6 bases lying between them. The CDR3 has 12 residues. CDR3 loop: CSVETGNYGYTF. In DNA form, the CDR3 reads TGCAGCGTTGAAACAGGGAACTATGGCTACACCTTC.

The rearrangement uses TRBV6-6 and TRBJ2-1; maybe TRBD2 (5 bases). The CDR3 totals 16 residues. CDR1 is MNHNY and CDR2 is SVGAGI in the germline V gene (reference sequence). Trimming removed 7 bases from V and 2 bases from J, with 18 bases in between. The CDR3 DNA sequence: TGTGCCAGCATTAGCACTAGTTTCGGGACCTACAATGAGCAGTTCTTC. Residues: CASISTSFGTYNEQFF.

The CDR3 DNA is TGTGCCAGTAGTATAGACCTGGGACCCGGGTACGAGCAGTACTTC. Translating gives CASSIDLGPGYEQYF. The chain employs TRBV19 and TRBJ2-7; perhaps D is TRBD1 or TRBD2 (5 bases each). V lost 0 bases, J lost 4 bases, and 13 bases lay in between. Germline V gene lookup returns CDR1 LNHDA and CDR2 SQIVND (reference sequence). This CDR3 contains 15 residues.

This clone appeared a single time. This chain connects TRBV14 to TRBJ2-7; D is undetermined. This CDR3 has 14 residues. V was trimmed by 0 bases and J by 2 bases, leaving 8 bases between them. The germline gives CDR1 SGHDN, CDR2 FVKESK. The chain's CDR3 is CASSQDSKPYEQYF. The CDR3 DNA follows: TGTGCCAGCAGCCAAGATTCCAAGCCCTACGAGCAGTACTTC.

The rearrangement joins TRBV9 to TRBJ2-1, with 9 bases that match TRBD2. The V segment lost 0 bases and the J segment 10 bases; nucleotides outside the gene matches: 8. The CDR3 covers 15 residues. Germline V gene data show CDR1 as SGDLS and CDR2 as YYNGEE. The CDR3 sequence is CASSVGPAGGLEQFF. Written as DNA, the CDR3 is TGTGCCAGCAGCGTAGGTCCAGCGGGGGGCCTGGAGCAGTTCTTC.

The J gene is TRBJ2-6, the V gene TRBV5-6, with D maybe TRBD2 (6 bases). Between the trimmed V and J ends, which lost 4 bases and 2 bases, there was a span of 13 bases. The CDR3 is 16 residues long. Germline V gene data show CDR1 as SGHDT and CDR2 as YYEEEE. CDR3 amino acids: CASSHLRLAGANVLTF. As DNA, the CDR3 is TGTGCCAGCAGCCATCTCAGACTAGCTGGGGCCAACGTCCTGACTTTC.